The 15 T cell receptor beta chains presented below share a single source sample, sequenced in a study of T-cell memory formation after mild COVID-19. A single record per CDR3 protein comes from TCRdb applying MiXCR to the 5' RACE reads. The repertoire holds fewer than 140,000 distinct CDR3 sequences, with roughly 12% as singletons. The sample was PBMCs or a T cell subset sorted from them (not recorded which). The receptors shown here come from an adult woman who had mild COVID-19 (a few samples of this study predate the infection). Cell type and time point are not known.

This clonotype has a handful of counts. The CDR3 sequence: CASSHSGTPTYEQYF. DNA for the CDR3: TGTGCCAGCAGCCATTCCGGGACACCTACCTACGAGCAGTACTTC. The rearrangement joins TRBV7-9 to TRBJ2-7, with TRBD1 as a possible D gene (6 bases). Trimming removed 5 bases from V and 2 bases from J, with 16 bases in between. The CDR3 contains 15 residues. From germline, CDR1 is SEHNR and CDR2 FQNEAQ (reference sequence).

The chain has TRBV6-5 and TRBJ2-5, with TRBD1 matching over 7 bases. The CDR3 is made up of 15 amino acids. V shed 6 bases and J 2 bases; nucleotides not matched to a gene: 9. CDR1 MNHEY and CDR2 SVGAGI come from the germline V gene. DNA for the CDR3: TGTGCCAGCAGCCCTTACTCGACAGGGCAAGAGACCCAGTACTTC. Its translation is CASSPYSTGQETQYF.

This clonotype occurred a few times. CDR3 DNA sequence: TGCGCCAGCAGCCAAGGGCCGGGACAGTACGAGCAGTACTTC. As protein: CASSQGPGQYEQYF. The chain carries TRBV4-1 and TRBJ2-7; TRBD1 aligns across 7 bases. V gave up 1 base and J gave up 4 bases; unmatched junction bases: 4. Germline V gene sequence: CDR1 MGHRA, CDR2 YSYEKL. The CDR3 consists of 14 residues.

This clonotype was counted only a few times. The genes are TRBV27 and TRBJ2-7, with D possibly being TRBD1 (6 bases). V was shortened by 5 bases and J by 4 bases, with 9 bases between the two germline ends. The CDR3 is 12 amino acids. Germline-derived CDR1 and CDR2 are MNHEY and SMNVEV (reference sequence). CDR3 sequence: CASSQQGYEQYF. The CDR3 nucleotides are TGTGCCAGCAGTCAACAGGGTTACGAGCAGTACTTC.

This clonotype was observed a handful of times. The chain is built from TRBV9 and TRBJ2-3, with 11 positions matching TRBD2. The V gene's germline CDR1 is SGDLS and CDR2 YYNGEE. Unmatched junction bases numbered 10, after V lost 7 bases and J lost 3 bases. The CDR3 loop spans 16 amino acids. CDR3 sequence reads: CASGTSGLQLTDTQYF. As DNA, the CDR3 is TGTGCCAGCGGGACTAGCGGCTTACAATTGACAGATACGCAGTATTTT.

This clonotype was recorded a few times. The DNA of the CDR3 is TGTGCCAGCAGCTTGGGGGTCAGGGGAAACGAGCAGTACTTC. It is translated as CASSLGVRGNEQYF. The chain combines TRBV5-6 with TRBJ2-7, with TRBD1 as a possible D gene (6 bases). CDR3 length: 14 residues. Germline lookup yields CDR1 SGHDT and CDR2 YYEEEE. V was shortened by 0 bases and J by 5 bases, with 12 bases between the two germline ends.

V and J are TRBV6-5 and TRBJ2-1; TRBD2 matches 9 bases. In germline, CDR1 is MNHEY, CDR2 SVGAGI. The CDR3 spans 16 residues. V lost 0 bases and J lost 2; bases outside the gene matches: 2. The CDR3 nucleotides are TGTGCCAGCAGTTACTCCGGCGGGGGGGCCTACAATGAGCAGTTCTTC. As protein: CASSYSGGGAYNEQFF.

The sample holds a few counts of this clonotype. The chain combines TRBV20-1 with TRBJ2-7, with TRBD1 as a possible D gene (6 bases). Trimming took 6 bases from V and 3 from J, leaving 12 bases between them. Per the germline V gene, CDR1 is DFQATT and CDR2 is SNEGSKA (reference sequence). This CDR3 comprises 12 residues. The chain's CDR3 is CSASDRDYEQYF. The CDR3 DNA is TGCAGTGCCTCGGACAGAGACTACGAGCAGTACTTC.

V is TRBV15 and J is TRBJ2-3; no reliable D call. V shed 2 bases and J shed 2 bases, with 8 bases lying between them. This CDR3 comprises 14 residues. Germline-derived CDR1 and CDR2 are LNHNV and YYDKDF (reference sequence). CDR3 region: CATSRQSPTDTQYF. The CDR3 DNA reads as TGTGCCACCAGCAGACAGAGTCCCACAGATACGCAGTATTTT.

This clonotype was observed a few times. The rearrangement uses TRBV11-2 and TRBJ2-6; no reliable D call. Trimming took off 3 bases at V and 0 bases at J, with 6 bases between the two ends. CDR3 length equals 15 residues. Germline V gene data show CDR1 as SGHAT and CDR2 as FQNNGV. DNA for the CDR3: TGTGCCAGCAGCTTGTATCCCTCTGGGGCCAACGTCCTGACTTTC. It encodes CASSLYPSGANVLTF.

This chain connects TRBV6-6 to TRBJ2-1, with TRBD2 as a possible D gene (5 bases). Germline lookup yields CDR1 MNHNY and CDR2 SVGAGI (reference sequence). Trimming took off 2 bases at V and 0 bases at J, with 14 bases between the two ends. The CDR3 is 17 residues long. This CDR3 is CASSYSQWESSYNEQFF. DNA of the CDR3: TGTGCCAGCAGTTACAGCCAGTGGGAGAGCTCCTACAATGAGCAGTTCTTC.

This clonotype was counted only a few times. CDR3 sequence (DNA): TGTGCCAGCAGTCAACTAGCGGGGATAGAGACCCAGTACTTC. Translated, it gives CASSQLAGIETQYF. The chain joins TRBV27 to TRBJ2-5, with TRBD2 matching 10 bases. This CDR3 contains 14 residues. Germline V gives CDR1 MNHEY, CDR2 SMNVEV (reference sequence). V shed 5 bases, J shed 4 bases, and the junction held 4 bases outside the gene matches.

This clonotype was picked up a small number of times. The CDR3, as DNA: TGCGCCAGCAGCCAAGATGGAGTAGCGGGGGATGAGCAGTACTTC. Translated: CASSQDGVAGDEQYF. The chain employs TRBV4-1 and TRBJ2-7, with 9 bases lining up with TRBD2. V trimming: 0 bases; J trimming: 7 bases; junction bases outside the gene matches: 7. CDR1 MGHRA and CDR2 YSYEKL come from the germline V gene. The CDR3 covers 15 residues.

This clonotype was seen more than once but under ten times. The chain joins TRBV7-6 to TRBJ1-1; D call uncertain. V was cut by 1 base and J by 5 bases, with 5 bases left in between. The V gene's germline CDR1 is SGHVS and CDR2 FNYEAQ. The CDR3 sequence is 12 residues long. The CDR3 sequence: CASSLDGTEAFF. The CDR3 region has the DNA TGTGCCAGCAGCTTAGATGGGACTGAAGCTTTCTTT.

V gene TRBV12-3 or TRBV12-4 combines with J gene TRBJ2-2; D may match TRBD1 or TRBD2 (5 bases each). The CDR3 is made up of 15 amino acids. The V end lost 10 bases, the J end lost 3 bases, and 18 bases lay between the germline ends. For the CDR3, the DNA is TGTGCCACCCCCCGGGGCCCGGGCGACACCGGGGAGCTGTTTTTT. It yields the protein CATPRGPGDTGELFF.